Listed here is a single TCR beta chain. In this sample, this clonotype turned up a few times. Which antigen it targets is not known. Base quality data are lacking; no much larger clone is found one base away. CDR3 length: 14 amino acids, cysteine to phenylalanine. Only the CDR3 DNA stays, 42 bases, in frame from base 1. In the germline V gene, CDR1 corresponds to KGHSH and CDR2 to LQKENI. V lost 3 bases and J lost 3 bases; the stretch between them is 10 bases long. TCRdb lists the instrument as Illumina MiSeq. TCRdb cleaned the public reads at Q25 with fastp, built clones with MiXCR and kept in-frame beta chains. Identical CDR3 proteins give one entry, which carries the most common genes and DNA. The sample has some 89,000 distinct CDR3 sequences on record, around 30% of them singletons. In total, the top ten clones hold 2% to 2.5% of the sample. This sample is part of a study of type 1 regulatory T cells (dated by TCRdb to about 2021). With regard to the full study: An in vitro protocol by which a Tr1-enriched, alloantigen-specific CD4 T cell product named T-allo10 was generated was characterized in the study. T-allo10 was under clinical evaluation in patients with hematological malignancies receiving allogeneic hematopoietic stem cell transplantation.

This chain joins TRBV18 to TRBJ2-3; there is no confident call for the D gene. Sequenced input: CD4+ T cells, either the whole sample or a sorted fraction (not recorded which). This receptor was identified in a human donor in good health. In nucleotide form, the sequence is TGTGCCAGCTCACCTGCTGTAGGGACAGATACGCAGTATTTT. This sequence encodes CASSPAVGTDTQYF. Full variable domain (CDR3 extended with the reference TRBV18 and TRBJ2-3 proteins): NAGVMQNPRHLVRRRGQEARLRCSPMKGHSHVYWYRQLPEEGLKFMVYLQKENIIDESGMPKERFSAEFPKEGPSILRIQQVVRGDSAAYFCASSPAVGTDTQYFGPGTRLTVL.